This T cell receptor (beta chain) was found in a study of blood T cells in healthy people across ages. Study-wide findings and caveats: Per million T cells, the diversity of TCR beta decreased roughly linearly as age advanced. In the absence of known donor CMV status, changes in expanded clonotypes were possibly confounded.

With regard to this clonotype: What it recognizes is unknown.

The second PCR ran about 6 to 11 cycles with a sample-barcoded 5' primer and J-beta primers. TCRdb re-called the 5' RACE reads with MiXCR, one entry per CDR3 protein. The sample yields approximately 850,000 distinct CDR3 sequences, 55% to 75% seen once. Deletions cut 3 bases from V and 6 bases from J, with 15 bases between. The CDR3 has 15 amino acids. Isolation of PBMCs gave at least 7 million cells per sample. Input material: blood. V gene TRBV12-3 or TRBV12-4 combines with J gene TRBJ1-5; D is unclear. This receptor was taken from a man aged 25 to 40 in good health. CDR3 nucleotide sequence: TGTGCCAGCAGTTTTGAGGGTTCTCCTGGTCAGCCCCAGCATTTT. It is translated as CASSFEGSPGQPQHF.